This entry lists 3 T cell receptor beta chains sequenced from one sample in a study of blood T cell repertoires in COVID-19. TCRdb's copy holds only in-frame clones and misses some; the assay was immunoSEQ multiplex PCR. The sample gives approximately 400,000 clones, 70% to 90% of which show up once; around an eighth is in the top ten. The sequenced sample was peripheral blood. Source of these receptors: a woman in her forties or fifties with COVID-19, enrolled during active disease.

The chain combines TRBV11-2 with TRBJ2-2; 8 positions agree with TRBD1. The CDR3 contains 15 residues. The germline V gene encodes CDR1 SGHAT and CDR2 FQNNGV. The V and J ends lost 5 bases and 1 base, in that order; junction bases with no gene match: 3. CDR3 protein: CASSPGTGNTGELFF. CDR3 DNA: TGTGCCAGCAGCCCCGGGACAGGGAACACCGGGGAGCTGTTTTTT.

CDR3 DNA sequence: TGTGCCAGCAGCGGAGCGGGGGGGCCGGATACGCAGTATTTT. Its protein is CASSGAGGPDTQYF. The chain links TRBV25-1 to TRBJ2-3; the match to TRBD2 covers 10 bases. Germline V gene sequence: CDR1 MGHDK, CDR2 SYGVNS. The V segment lost 6 bases and the J segment 6 bases; nucleotides outside the gene matches: 6. This CDR3 is built from 14 residues.

The rearrangement joins TRBV9 to TRBJ2-2, with D perhaps matching TRBD2 (6 bases). CDR3 length equals 16 residues. The V and J ends lost 3 bases and 6 bases respectively, with 18 bases between them. Germline values: CDR1 SGDLS, CDR2 YYNGEE. CDR3 region: CASSARGSGGAGELFF. The DNA for the CDR3 is TGTGCCAGCAGCGCCCGAGGGAGCGGAGGGGCCGGGGAGCTGTTTTTT. The entire variable domain, with the rest obtained from reference TRBV9 and TRBJ2-2, is as follows: DSGVTQTPKHLITATGQRVTLRCSPRSGDLSVYWYQQSLDQGLQFLIQYYNGEERAKGNILERFSAQQFPDLHSELNLSSLELGDSALYFCASSARGSGGAGELFFGEGSRLTVL.